This TCR beta chain is from a study of neoadjuvant anti-PD-1 for oral cavity cancer. Overall study: Patients mostly received three to four biweekly nivolumab doses at 3 mg/kg before surgery. Patients without progression received a fourth nivolumab dose around day 43, then surgical resection on days 50-56.

This clone was detected a few times. Time point: after neoadjuvant nivolumab, at surgical resection. The patients had HPV-negative, locally advanced oral cavity squamous cell carcinoma. V gave up 5 bases and J gave up 6 bases, with 14 bases separating them. This CDR3 is built from 14 residues. Germline CDR1 is SEHNR and CDR2 is FQNEAQ (reference sequence). Survey sequencing of tumors mostly used around 4.8 ug DNA, two replicates. The protocol was immunoSEQ multiplex PCR, while the TCRdb copy is restricted to in-frame clones and leaves out a portion. Here the sample spans tens of thousands of clones, 25% to 35% being singletons.

The sample consisted of tumor tissue, taken after nivolumab (anti-PD-1) treatment. This sequence originates from a person between 35 and 79 years old with oral cavity squamous cell carcinoma. The gene calls are TRBV7-9 and TRBJ1-5; D is uncertain. CDR3 loop: CASSLGEAGQPQHF. In DNA form, the CDR3 reads TGTGCCAGCAGCCTTGGTGAGGCCGGTCAGCCCCAGCATTTT.